A single sample is the source of the 20 T cell receptor beta chains below, sequenced in a study of CD8+CD57+ T cells in acquired aplastic anemia. TCR beta VDJ and CDR3 were profiled, and genomic DNA was the template. TCRdb ran MiXCR on the reads and lists one entry per CDR3 protein. The profile shows just over 400,000 distinct CDR3 sequences, around 72% of them singletons. Sequenced material: sorted CD4+, CD8+, or CD8+CD57+ T cells (not recorded which) from PBMCs. The receptors come from a human donor in good health, serving as a control.

The chain has TRBV30 and TRBJ1-2, with 10 bases identical to TRBD1. There are 16 residues in the CDR3. CDR1 is GTSNPN, CDR2 SVGIG, per germline (reference sequence). The V segment lost 1 base and the J segment 8 bases; nucleotides outside the gene matches: 13. The CDR3 coding sequence is TGTGCCTGGAGTGCCTACCGACCGACAGGGGGCGGGGGCTACACCTTC. Translation: CAWSAYRPTGGGGYTF. Full variable domain (rest looked up from reference TRBV30 and TRBJ1-2): SQTIHQWPATLVQPVGSPLSLECTVEGTSNPNLYWYRQAAGRGLQLLFYSVGIGQISSEVPQNLSASRPQDRQFILSSKKLLLSDSGFYLCAWSAYRPTGGGGYTFGSGTRLTVV.

The chain carries TRBV7-9 and TRBJ2-3; a possible D gene is TRBD2 (5 bases). Germline CDR1 and CDR2: SEHNR and FQNEAQ (reference sequence). The CDR3 length is 13 residues. Trimming removed 2 bases from V and 4 bases from J, with 7 bases in between. This CDR3 is CASSLRRSDTQYF. CDR3 nucleotides: TGTGCCAGCAGCTTACGGAGGTCAGATACGCAGTATTTT.

V and J are TRBV6-2 or TRBV6-3 and TRBJ2-3, with D unresolved. The CDR3 totals 17 residues. Trimming removed 5 bases from V and 2 bases from J, with 20 bases in between. The germline V gene has CDR1 MNHEY and CDR2 SVGEGT. The CDR3 DNA is TGTGCCAGCAGTAACGACAAGGCCCGCCAGCACACAGATACGCAGTATTTT. This gives the protein CASSNDKARQHTDTQYF.

This chain links TRBV7-2 with TRBJ1-4, with D possibly TRBD1 on 6 matching bases. CDR3 size: 13 residues. Germline V gene lookup returns CDR1 SGHTA and CDR2 FQGNSA. Trimming shortened V by 5 bases and J by 8 bases, and 12 bases separated the two germline ends. The CDR3 reads CASSGAGEEKLFF. In nucleotides, the CDR3 is TGTGCCAGCAGCGGTGCAGGGGAGGAAAAACTGTTTTTT.

V gene TRBV9 combines with J gene TRBJ2-7, with 8 bases that match TRBD1. CDR1 is SGDLS, CDR2 YYNGEE, per germline. This CDR3 has 15 residues. V was clipped by 0 bases and J by 3 bases; unmatched bases: 5. Here the CDR3 reads CASSVGDRGLYEQYF. CDR3 in DNA: TGTGCCAGCAGCGTAGGAGACAGGGGCCTCTACGAGCAGTACTTC.

In its sample, this clonotype was seen a few times. V and J are TRBV29-1 and TRBJ1-1; D unclear. The CDR3 has 13 amino acids. The V end lost 4 bases, the J end lost 0 bases, and 9 bases lay between the germline ends. CDR1 SQVTM and CDR2 ANQGSEA come from the germline V gene. The CDR3 spells CSVVDVMNTEAFF. The DNA of the CDR3 is TGCAGCGTTGTCGACGTTATGAACACTGAAGCTTTCTTT.

This chain links TRBV7-2 with TRBJ2-3; 7 nucleotides agree with TRBD2. V was pared by 3 bases and J by 15 bases, with 18 bases of the junction left unmatched. The germline CDR1 and CDR2 sequences are SGHTA and FQGNSA. The CDR3 consists of 15 residues. The chain's CDR3 is CASSFCAGDDISPYF. In nucleotides, the CDR3 is TGTGCCAGCAGCTTTTGCGCGGGGGACGATATCAGCCCCTATTTT.

The chain joins TRBV9 to TRBJ2-5; D perhaps matches TRBD2 (5 bases). This CDR3 is built from 16 residues. Trimming took off 3 bases at V and 4 bases at J, with 19 bases between the two ends. Germline values: CDR1 SGDLS, CDR2 YYNGEE. The CDR3 nucleotides are TGTGCCAGCAGCGCAGCACCGGGATTCCGAACAGAGACCCAGTACTTC. It encodes CASSAAPGFRTETQYF.

There are many counts of this clonotype. The chain links TRBV4-1 to TRBJ1-3; TRBD1 is a possible D gene (6 bases). The CDR3 has 16 amino acids. V shed 2 bases and J shed 0 bases, with 11 bases lying between them. Germline CDR1 reads MGHRA; CDR2 reads YSYEKL. CDR3 region: CASSQSGAHSGNTIYF. The CDR3, as DNA: TGCGCCAGCAGCCAATCAGGGGCCCACTCTGGAAACACCATATATTTT.

For this clonotype: The junction and the germline gene differ at one end; a read error may be behind it. This chain uses TRBV7-7 with TRBJ1-5, with D perhaps matching TRBD1 (5 bases). The length of the CDR3 is 14 residues. CDR1 is SSHAT, CDR2 FNYEAQ, per germline (reference sequence). CDR3 bases: TGTGCTAGCAGCCCCCTCTCGGGCGAGGGGCCGGATACGTTT. It codes for CASSPLSGEGPDTF.

This chain joins TRBV6-4 and TRBJ1-2, with 10 bases matching TRBD1. CDR3 length equals 15 residues. Trimming at V came to 10 bases and at J to 1 base, leaving 9 bases not matched to a gene. The germline V gene has CDR1 MRHNA and CDR2 SNTAGT. CDR3 coding DNA: TGTGCCACCACACCGGGACAGGGGATTAACTATGGCTACACCTTC. Translation: CATTPGQGINYGYTF.

This clonotype was seen ten or more times. The gene calls are TRBV9 and TRBJ1-1; D call uncertain. The CDR3 is 13 residues long. CDR1 and CDR2 from the germline V gene are SGDLS and YYNGEE. Between the trimmed V and J ends, which lost 0 bases and 8 bases, there was a span of 11 bases. The CDR3 DNA is TGTGCCAGCAGCGTAGGACCAGATGAAGAAGCTTTCTTT. It yields the protein CASSVGPDEEAFF.

V is TRBV6-1 and J is TRBJ1-1, with D possibly being TRBD1 (5 bases). The length of the CDR3 is 14 residues. Germline CDR1 MNHNS, CDR2 SASEGT. Trimming stripped 5 bases from V and 5 bases from J, with 15 bases between. CDR3 amino acids: CASSPRGGRTEAFF. CDR3 DNA sequence: TGTGCCAGCAGTCCCCGCGGGGGAAGGACTGAAGCTTTCTTT.

Points on this clonotype: It may be a read error: a sequence one base away is much more abundant. The rearrangement links TRBV6-5 to TRBJ1-5, with TRBD1 identical over 7 bases. Per germline, CDR1 MNHEY and CDR2 SVGAGI. CDR3 size: 15 residues. CDR3 protein: CVSSYMRGRDQPQHF. CDR3 DNA sequence: TGTGTCAGCAGTTACATGAGGGGGCGGGATCAGCCCCAGCATTTT.

V gene TRBV7-2 combines with J gene TRBJ2-7, with D perhaps TRBD1 or TRBD2 (5 bases each). CDR1 is SGHTA and CDR2 is FQGNSA in the germline V gene. This CDR3 comprises 15 residues. Trimming removed 5 bases at V and 10 bases at J, with 24 bases between. The CDR3 DNA reads TGTGCCAGCAGCCCTAGCCTAAGGGGCGGTCAGCCCCAGTACTTC. It encodes CASSPSLRGGQPQYF.

The chain links TRBV27 to TRBJ2-4; D unclear. V gave up 5 bases and J gave up 6 bases, with 17 bases separating them. The CDR3 loop spans 15 amino acids. From germline, CDR1 is MNHEY and CDR2 SMNVEV (reference sequence). The CDR3 here is CASSPRAGYRNIQYF. The CDR3 region has the DNA TGTGCCAGCAGTCCTAGGGCAGGCTACAGAAACATTCAGTACTTC.

To note about this clonotype: This clone may be a read error of a much larger clone one base away. CDR3 amino acids: CASSLSASYNAQFF. CDR3 nucleotides: TGTGCCAGCAGCCTCAGCGCATCCTACAATGCGCAGTTCTTC. This rearrangement joins TRBV7-8 to TRBJ2-1; D call uncertain. This CDR3 is 14 amino acids long. From germline, CDR1 is SGHVS and CDR2 FQNEAQ.

This clonotype was seen ten or more times. This chain joins TRBV20-1 and TRBJ1-2; 11 bases map to TRBD1. Germline CDR1 and CDR2: DFQATT and SNEGSKA (reference sequence). The J segment lost 1 base and the V segment lost 1 base, leaving 8 bases of the junction unmatched. The CDR3 runs to 17 residues. The CDR3 is CSARVAGTGGFNYGYTF. The CDR3 DNA is TGCAGTGCTAGAGTGGCGGGGACAGGGGGTTTTAACTATGGCTACACCTTC.

V usage is TRBV20-1 and J usage is TRBJ2-1; 12 nucleotides line up with TRBD2. Germline V CDR1 and CDR2: DFQATT, SNEGSKA (reference sequence). The CDR3 sequence is 16 residues long. V shed 0 bases and J 12 bases; nucleotides not matched to a gene: 12. The chain's CDR3 is CSARDGLASGRAVQFF. CDR3 nucleotide sequence: TGCAGTGCTAGAGATGGTCTCGCTAGCGGGAGGGCCGTGCAGTTCTTC.

The J gene is TRBJ2-5, the V gene TRBV7-2; D is perhaps TRBD2 (6 bases). CDR1 is SGHTA, CDR2 FQGNSA, per germline. This CDR3 region has 14 residues. Between the trimmed V and J ends, which lost 4 bases and 14 bases, there was a span of 23 bases. CDR3 sequence: CASSSEDRETQYYF. CDR3 coding DNA: TGTGCCAGCAGCTCCGAGGATCGGGAGACCCAGTACTACTTC. Full variable domain (rest looked up from reference TRBV7-2 and TRBJ2-5): GAGVSQSPSNKVTEKGKDVELRCDPISGHTALYWYRQSLGQGLEFLIYFQGNSAPDKSGLPSDRFSAERTGGSVSTLTIQRTQQEDSAVYLCASSSEDRETQYYFGPGTRLLVL.